A selection of T cell receptor beta chains follows, all from one sample in a study of shared clonotypes between healthy human individuals. The assay was immunoSEQ multiplex PCR, and TCRdb's table has in-frame clones only and misses some. The table has 800,000 or so clones, 96% seen once. The source material was naive CD8+ T cells sorted from blood. The receptors shown here come from a man in his thirties or forties in good health. The CDR3 runs from the conserved cysteine through the conserved F or W. D genes are given only for firm matches. Part of the rows lack a size; the others show once, few, many or a class for expanded clones.

TRBJ2-1	NA	TRBV30	NA	CAWTGVRANEQFF	TGTGCCTGGACAGGGGTACGGGCTAATGAGCAGTTCTTC
TRBJ2-7	NA	TRBV10-2	NA	CASSPSYEQYF	TGCGCCAGCAGTCCTTCCTACGAGCAGTACTTC
TRBJ2-1	NA	TRBV7-8	NA	CASSSLGGESYNEQFF	TGTGCCAGCAGCTCCCTGGGGGGCGAGTCCTACAATGAGCAGTTCTTC
TRBJ2-2	NA	TRBV5-6	NA	CASSLHGTWNTGELFF	TGTGCCAGCAGCTTGCACGGGACTTGGAACACCGGGGAGCTGTTTTTT
TRBJ1-1	NA	TRBV11-1	NA	CASSLTRDTEAFF	TGTGCCAGCAGCCTCACGAGGGACACTGAAGCTTTCTTT
TRBJ1-1	NA	TRBV2	NA	CASRGVNTEAFF	TGTGCCAGCAGGGGGGTGAACACTGAAGCTTTCTTT
TRBJ1-1	NA	TRBV2	TRBD1	CASSPTQGVGTEAFF	TGTGCCAGCAGTCCGACTCAGGGGGTTGGCACTGAAGCTTTCTTT
TRBJ1-2	NA	TRBV7-9	NA	CASSLASDPLYGYTF	TGTGCCAGCAGCTTAGCTAGCGACCCCCTCTATGGCTACACCTTC
TRBJ1-4	NA	TRBV6-5	NA	CASSGQNNEKLFF	TGTGCCAGCAGTGGACAGAATAATGAAAAACTGTTTTTT
TRBJ2-3	NA	TRBV7-8	TRBD2	CASSFSAGVTDTQYF	TGTGCCAGCAGCTTTTCAGCGGGAGTCACAGATACGCAGTATTTT
TRBJ2-7	NA	TRBV5-1	TRBD2	CASSLLAGVVREQYF	TGCGCCAGCAGCTTACTAGCGGGAGTGGTAAGGGAGCAGTACTTC
TRBJ2-2	once	TRBV9	NA	CASSVGGAGTGELFF	TGTGCCAGCAGCGTCGGGGGCGCGGGGACCGGGGAGCTGTTTTTT
TRBJ2-1	once	TRBV9	NA	CASSARGGGGNEQFF	TGTGCCAGCAGCGCCCGTGGGGGCGGGGGCAATGAGCAGTTCTTC
TRBJ2-1	NA	TRBV7-9	TRBD2	CASSLGLAGWGNEQFF	TGTGCCAGCAGCCTCGGACTAGCAGGATGGGGGAATGAGCAGTTCTTC
TRBJ1-2	NA	TRBV7-9	NA	CASSPGLNYGYTF	TGTGCCAGCAGCCCGGGCCTTAACTATGGCTACACCTTC
TRBJ2-1	NA	TRBV7-9	NA	CARGALISYNEQFF	TGTGCCAGGGGGGCCCTTATCTCCTACAATGAGCAGTTCTTC
TRBJ2-7	NA	TRBV9	NA	CASSVEGESYEQYF	TGTGCCAGCAGCGTAGAAGGGGAGAGCTACGAGCAGTACTTC
TRBJ2-6	once	TRBV7-2	TRBD1	CASSTDRVSGANVLTF	TGTGCCAGCAGCACAGACAGGGTTTCTGGGGCCAACGTCCTGACTTTC
TRBJ2-1	NA	TRBV9	NA	CASSVGGYTYNEQFF	TGTGCCAGCAGCGTAGGTGGGTATACTTACAATGAGCAGTTCTTC
TRBJ2-1	once	TRBV15	NA	CATSGSQYTNEQFF	TGTGCCACCAGCGGCAGTCAGTACACCAATGAGCAGTTCTTC
TRBJ2-7	NA	TRBV5-6	TRBD2	CASSDGGAAGEQYF	TGTGCCAGCAGCGACGGGGGGGCCGCCGGCGAGCAGTACTTC
TRBJ2-1	once	TRBV27	NA	CASSPLFGGSEYNEQFF	TGTGCCAGCAGTCCCCTCTTCGGGGGATCCGAATACAATGAGCAGTTCTTC
TRBJ2-2	NA	TRBV29-1	NA	CSVELPNTGELFF	TGCAGCGTTGAACTCCCCAACACCGGGGAGCTGTTTTTT
TRBJ2-1	once	TRBV19	NA	CASTTIGGLLYNEQFF	TGTGCCAGTACCACTATTGGTGGACTACTCTACAATGAGCAGTTCTTC
TRBJ2-1	NA	TRBV28	NA	CASSLFHFVGSYNEQFF	TGTGCCAGCAGTTTATTCCATTTTGTGGGATCCTACAATGAGCAGTTCTTC
TRBJ2-7	NA	TRBV4-3	NA	CASSPGLGGGEQYF	TGCGCCAGCAGCCCGGGGTTGGGGGGCGGCGAGCAGTACTTC
TRBJ2-1	NA	TRBV7-9	TRBD2	CASSLISGRAVYNEQFF	TGTGCCAGCAGCTTAATTAGCGGGAGGGCCGTCTACAATGAGCAGTTCTTC
TRBJ2-3	NA	TRBV5-6	TRBD1	CASSSGQRTDTQYF	TGTGCCAGCAGCTCGGGACAGCGCACAGATACGCAGTATTTT
TRBJ2-1	NA	TRBV6-1	TRBD2	CASSDGLAGYNEQFF	TGTGCCAGCAGTGATGGACTAGCGGGGTACAATGAGCAGTTCTTC
TRBJ2-3	NA	TRBV10-3	NA	CAISESDRTTDTQYF	TGTGCCATCAGTGAGTCGGACCGAACCACAGATACGCAGTATTTT
TRBJ2-7	NA	TRBV28	NA	CASSLSGEQYF	TGTGCCAGCAGTCTGAGCGGAGAGCAGTACTTC
TRBJ2-7	NA	TRBV6-5	TRBD2	CASSPGLELYYEQYF	TGTGCCAGCAGTCCCGGACTAGAACTATACTACGAGCAGTACTTC
TRBJ2-7	NA	TRBV7-9	NA	CASSSDEQYF	TGTGCCAGCTCTAGCGACGAGCAGTACTTC
TRBJ2-2	NA	TRBV7-9	NA	CASSAPRGFTGELFF	TGTGCCAGCAGCGCACCTCGGGGTTTCACCGGGGAGCTGTTTTTT
TRBJ1-2	NA	TRBV7-9	TRBD1	CASSLGQGASGYTF	TGTGCCAGCAGCCTAGGACAGGGGGCGAGTGGCTACACCTTC
TRBJ2-1	NA	TRBV27	NA	CASSLMDNNEQFF	TGTGCCAGCAGTTTAATGGACAATAATGAGCAGTTCTTC
TRBJ1-1	NA	TRBV5-1	NA	CASSLVGRGSTEAFF	TGCGCCAGCAGCTTGGTGGGGAGGGGAAGTACTGAAGCTTTCTTT
TRBJ1-1	NA	TRBV6-5	TRBD1	CASSYPGTGRGTEAFF	TGTGCCAGCAGTTACCCAGGGACAGGGAGGGGAACTGAAGCTTTCTTT